This T cell receptor beta chain is from a study of OX40 agonist ivuxolimab in advanced cancers. Turning to the study itself: At doses from 0.01 to 10 mg/kg, patients were given intravenous ivuxolimab every 2 weeks. The diagnoses of dose-escalation patients were hepatocellular carcinoma, melanoma, renal cell or head and neck cancer.

Study-wide points: Researchers report that CD8+ T cells had, on average, more expanded clones than CD4+. Partial responders dosed at 0.1-3.0 mg/kg displayed clonal expansion ranking among the lowest.

Regarding this clone: What it binds is not known.

Clones were sequenced by immunoSEQ multiplex PCR, and TCRdb holds only the in-frame ones, with some missing. The data show about 93,000 clones, roughly nine tenths seen once. The CDR3 consists of 13 residues. V was clipped by 3 bases and J by 0 bases, with 5 bases between them. Germline V gene lookup returns CDR1 SGHRS and CDR2 YFSETQ. This sample comprised CD4+ or CD8+ T cells sorted from blood, obtained in a trial of the OX40 agonist ivuxolimab. V and J are TRBV5-1 and TRBJ2-3; no reliable D call. This sequence originates from an adult with an advanced solid tumor such as melanoma, head and neck, liver or kidney cancer. The chain's CDR3 is CASSSYSTDTQYF. CDR3 nucleotides: TGCGCCAGCAGCTCCTATAGCACAGATACGCAGTATTTT.